These 8 T cell receptor beta chains came from one sample sequenced in a study of T cells after posttransplantation cyclophosphamide. Here immunoSEQ multiplex PCR was the method, and the copy in TCRdb shows in-frame clones only, minus some. The sample shows over 30,000 clones, none of them appearing just once. Sequenced input: PBMCs. The receptor set was obtained from a girl aged 10 to 17 in good health, CMV-negative, and a related stem cell transplant donor.

This clone was recorded at least ten times. The rearrangement links TRBV28 to TRBJ2-1; 9 bases are a match to TRBD1. The CDR3 is 16 amino acids. Germline V gives CDR1 MDHEN, CDR2 SYDVKM. V lost 5 bases and J lost 1; bases outside the gene matches: 6. The CDR3 spells CASSLSTGGSYNEQFF. The CDR3 region has the DNA TGTGCCAGCAGTCTCTCGACAGGGGGTTCCTACAATGAGCAGTTCTTC.

This clone was detected many times. The chain combines TRBV7-9 with TRBJ2-3; 10 bases match TRBD2. After removal of 5 bases from V and 1 base from J, the junction contained 12 bases not matched to a gene. Germline V gene lookup returns CDR1 SEHNR and CDR2 FQNEAQ (reference sequence). The CDR3 sequence is 18 residues long. The CDR3 is CASSKERGGRFGTDTQYF. The CDR3 nucleotides are TGTGCCAGCAGCAAGGAGCGGGGGGGCCGGTTCGGCACAGATACGCAGTATTTT.

This clone was picked up many times. The chain carries TRBV13 and TRBJ2-6; D is unclear. Per the germline V gene, CDR1 is PRHDT and CDR2 is FYEKMQ (reference sequence). V was clipped by 5 bases and J by 0 bases, with 11 bases between them. The length of the CDR3 is 16 residues. CDR3 nucleotides: TGTGCCAGCAGCCCCCGCGGCTCCTCTGGGGCCAACGTCCTGACTTTC. This codes for CASSPRGSSGANVLTF.

The table lists this clone with a few counts. The rearrangement uses TRBV7-9 and TRBJ1-2; D possibly corresponds to TRBD1 (5 bases). V shed 4 bases and J shed 8 bases, with 17 bases lying between them. Germline V lookup: CDR1 SEHNR, CDR2 FQNEAQ (reference sequence). This CDR3 is 14 amino acids long. For the CDR3, the DNA is TGTGCCAGCAGCTGGCCGGTACAGGTTGGAGGCTACACCTTC. This translates into CASSWPVQVGGYTF.

There are a few counts of this clone. V gene TRBV19 combines with J gene TRBJ2-2, with D perhaps matching TRBD1 (6 bases). Germline loops: CDR1 LNHDA, CDR2 SQIVND (reference sequence). The CDR3 covers 13 residues. Trimming took off 6 bases at V and 5 bases at J, with 10 bases between the two ends. CDR3 loop: CASRTGLTGELFF. Written as DNA, the CDR3 is TGTGCCAGTAGGACAGGTCTGACCGGGGAGCTGTTTTTT.

This clone was found a few times. This rearrangement joins TRBV18 to TRBJ1-2, with no clear D. The CDR3 covers 14 residues. Trimming removed 6 bases from V and 3 bases from J, with 14 bases in between. Germline V CDR1 and CDR2: KGHSH, LQKENI. The chain's CDR3 is CASSPGWQDYGYTF. CDR3 sequence (DNA): TGTGCCAGCTCCCCTGGGTGGCAGGACTATGGCTACACCTTC. Variable domain in full (rest from reference TRBV18 and TRBJ1-2): NAGVMQNPRHLVRRRGQEARLRCSPMKGHSHVYWYRQLPEEGLKFMVYLQKENIIDESGMPKERFSAEFPKEGPSILRIQQVVRGDSAAYFCASSPGWQDYGYTFGSGTRLTVV.

In this sample, this clone turned up a few times. The rearrangement uses TRBV7-2 and TRBJ1-5, with a tentative D call TRBD1 (6 bases). The CDR3 consists of 15 residues. Germline V gene data show CDR1 as SGHTA and CDR2 as FQGNSA. V lost 1 base, J lost 7 bases, and 14 bases lay in between. For the CDR3, the DNA is TGTGCCAGCAGCTTAGATAGCAGGGGAAGGCAGCCCCAGCATTTT. Its protein product is CASSLDSRGRQPQHF. The full variable domain, rest sourced from reference TRBV7-2 and TRBJ1-5, is GAGVSQSPSNKVTEKGKDVELRCDPISGHTALYWYRQSLGQGLEFLIYFQGNSAPDKSGLPSDRFSAERTGGSVSTLTIQRTQQEDSAVYLCASSLDSRGRQPQHFGDGTRLSIL.

This clone has more than one count but fewer than ten. This chain uses TRBV12-5 with TRBJ2-1; 7 nucleotides line up with TRBD2. Germline CDR1 reads LGHNT; CDR2 reads FRNRAP. The CDR3 totals 17 residues. V trimming: 6 bases; J trimming: 4 bases; junction bases outside the gene matches: 15. The CDR3 sequence: CASGKSRGTEPYNEQFF. CDR3 sequence (DNA): TGTGCTAGTGGGAAGTCGCGGGGGACGGAACCATACAATGAGCAGTTCTTC.